Sequencing of this TCR beta chain was carried out in a study of CD4 T cells in relation to SARS-CoV-2 and coronaviruses. The protocol was immunoSEQ multiplex PCR, while the TCRdb copy is restricted to in-frame clones and leaves out a portion. The data show around 62,000 clones, 94% seen once. This CDR3 region has 15 residues. Germline V lookup: CDR1 SEHNR, CDR2 FQNEAQ (reference sequence). V was pared by 4 bases and J by 4 bases, with 6 bases of the junction left unmatched. Study observations and caveats: No donor gave both pre-pandemic and post-infection samples. The cross-reactivity analysis covered only spike protein, not other viral proteins.

On this clone: Its antigen remains unknown.

Unexposed donor CD4+ T cells date from about 2011-2018, before the COVID-19 pandemic. Cryopreserved PBMCs were CD4-enriched, then split into naive and memory cells. The specimen was naive CD4+ T cells from PBMCs. Stated subset: naive CD4+ T cells isolated by negative enrichment. The chain joins TRBV7-9 to TRBJ1-4; 7 positions agree with TRBD1. This sequence was found in a human donor in good health. CDR3 sequence reads: CASSWAGQNNEKLFF. The DNA for the CDR3 is TGTGCCAGCAGCTGGGCGGGACAGAATAATGAAAAACTGTTTTTT.